These 6 T cell receptor beta chains originate from one sample sequenced in a study of blood T cell repertoires in COVID-19. The data were produced by immunoSEQ multiplex PCR, yet TCRdb's version contains in-frame clones alone and is incomplete. Of 200,000 to 250,000 clones listed, less than 85% are singletons. The sample consisted of peripheral blood. All receptors come from an elderly woman with acute or convalescent COVID-19.

The chain is built from TRBV5-1 and TRBJ1-5; D may be TRBD1 (5 bases). CDR1 is SGHRS and CDR2 is YFSETQ in the germline V gene. The V and J ends lost 4 bases and 3 bases respectively, with 11 bases between them. CDR3 length: 14 amino acids. DNA for the CDR3: TGCGCCAGCAGCCCTGGACAAGACAATCAGCCCCAGCATTTT. This encodes CASSPGQDNQPQHF.

The chain joins TRBV20-1 to TRBJ1-4; no clear D gene. The CDR3 is made up of 11 amino acids. Germline V CDR1 and CDR2: DFQATT, SNEGSKA (reference sequence). V was trimmed by 6 bases and J by 6 bases, leaving 8 bases between them. Here the CDR3 DNA reads TGCAGTGCCGGGAGGGATGAAAAACTGTTTTTT. This sequence encodes CSAGRDEKLFF.

The chain recombines TRBV6-6 with TRBJ1-1, with D unclear. This CDR3 contains 14 residues. Germline V gene sequence: CDR1 MNHNY, CDR2 SVGAGI (reference sequence). V lost 2 bases and J 1 base, leaving 8 bases between the germline ends. CDR3 coding DNA: TGTGCCAGCAGTTACGGCCAGAAGAACACTGAAGCTTTCTTT. It codes for CASSYGQKNTEAFF.

The chain recombines TRBV5-4 with TRBJ2-7; D gene unclear. V lost 0 bases and J lost 0, with 13 bases in between. The CDR3 extends over 16 amino acids. Germline lookup yields CDR1 SGHNT and CDR2 YYREEE (reference sequence). The CDR3 DNA reads as TGTGCCAGCAGCTTGGAGCCAGCGACGAGCTCCTACGAGCAGTACTTC. This encodes CASSLEPATSSYEQYF.

The rearrangement uses TRBV2 and TRBJ1-5; a possible D gene is TRBD1 (5 bases). V was cut by 3 bases and J by 6 bases, with 15 bases left in between. The CDR3 extends over 15 amino acids. Germline lookup yields CDR1 SNHLY and CDR2 FYNNEI. CDR3 in DNA: TGTGCCAGCAGTGATTTGCAGGGCATAGGTCAGCCCCAGCATTTT. Protein: CASSDLQGIGQPQHF.

The chain couples TRBV4-2 to TRBJ1-2; 8 positions agree with TRBD1. Germline V gives CDR1 LGHNA, CDR2 YNFKEQ. This CDR3 spans 16 amino acids. V lost 0 bases and J lost 7; bases outside the gene matches: 10. The CDR3 spells CASSQEVQGDVAGYTF. In DNA, the CDR3 is TGTGCCAGCAGCCAAGAGGTACAGGGGGATGTAGCTGGCTACACCTTC.